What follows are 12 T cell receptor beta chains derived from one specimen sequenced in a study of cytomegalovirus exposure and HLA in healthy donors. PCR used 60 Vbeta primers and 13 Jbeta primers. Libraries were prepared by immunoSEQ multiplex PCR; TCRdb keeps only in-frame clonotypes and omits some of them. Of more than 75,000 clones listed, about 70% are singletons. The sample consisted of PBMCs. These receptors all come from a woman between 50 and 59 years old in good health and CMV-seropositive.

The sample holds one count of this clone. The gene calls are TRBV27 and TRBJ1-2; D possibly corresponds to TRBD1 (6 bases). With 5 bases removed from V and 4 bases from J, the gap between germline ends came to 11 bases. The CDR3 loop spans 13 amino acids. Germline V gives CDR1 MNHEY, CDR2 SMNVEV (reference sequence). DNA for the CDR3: TGTGCCAGCAGTCTACAGGGTCTCTATGGCTACACCTTC. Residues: CASSLQGLYGYTF.

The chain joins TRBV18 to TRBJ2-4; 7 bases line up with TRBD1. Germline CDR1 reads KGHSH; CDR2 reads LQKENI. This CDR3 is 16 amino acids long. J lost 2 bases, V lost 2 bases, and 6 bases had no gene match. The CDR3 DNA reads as TGTGCCAGCTCACCAGACAGGGTTGATCCCAAAAACATTCAGTACTTC. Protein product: CASSPDRVDPKNIQYF.

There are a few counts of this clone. For the CDR3, the DNA is TGTGCCAGCAGCCAAGACCCCAGGACAGGCTTCAACTATGGCTACACCTTC. Translated: CASSQDPRTGFNYGYTF. This chain joins TRBV14 and TRBJ1-2; 7 positions match TRBD1. Germline CDR1 SGHDN, CDR2 FVKESK. V gave up 0 bases and J gave up 2 bases; unmatched junction bases: 9. The CDR3 has 17 residues.

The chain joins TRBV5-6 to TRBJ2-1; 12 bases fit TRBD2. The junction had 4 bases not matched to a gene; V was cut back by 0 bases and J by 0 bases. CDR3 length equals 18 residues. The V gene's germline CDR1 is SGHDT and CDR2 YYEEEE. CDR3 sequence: CASSLGGLAGSSYNEQFF. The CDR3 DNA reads TGTGCCAGCAGCTTGGGGGGACTAGCGGGCAGCTCCTACAATGAGCAGTTCTTC.

The CDR3 is CASSIRDRGLYGYTF. In DNA, the CDR3 is TGTGCCAGTAGTATACGAGACAGGGGGTTGTATGGCTACACCTTC. The J gene is TRBJ1-2, the V gene TRBV19, with 9 bases identical to TRBD1. The CDR3 runs to 15 residues. V dropped 2 bases and J dropped 5; count of bases not matched to a gene: 6. Germline CDR1 reads LNHDA; CDR2 reads SQIVND (reference sequence).

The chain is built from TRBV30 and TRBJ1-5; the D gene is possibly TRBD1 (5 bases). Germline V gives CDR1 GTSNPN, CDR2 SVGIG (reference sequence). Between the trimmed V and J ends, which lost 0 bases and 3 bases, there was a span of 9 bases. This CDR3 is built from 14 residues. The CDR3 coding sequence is TGTGCCTGGAGTGTTGGACAACTCAATCAGCCCCAGCATTTT. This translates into CAWSVGQLNQPQHF.

The CDR3, as DNA: TGTGCCAGCAGCTTATGGACAGGGAGCACAGATACGCAGTATTTT. Amino acids: CASSLWTGSTDTQYF. The V call is TRBV7-9, the J call TRBJ2-3; TRBD1 matches at 8 bases. V shed 2 bases, J shed 0 bases, and the junction held 1 base outside the gene matches. The CDR3 has 15 residues. CDR1 SEHNR and CDR2 FQNEAQ come from the germline V gene (reference sequence).

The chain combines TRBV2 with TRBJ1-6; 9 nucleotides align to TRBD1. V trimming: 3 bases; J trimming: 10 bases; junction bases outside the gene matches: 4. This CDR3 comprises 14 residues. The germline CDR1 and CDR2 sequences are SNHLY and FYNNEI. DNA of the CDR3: TGTGCCAGCAGTGACAGGGGACAGGGCTCACCCCTCCACTTT. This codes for CASSDRGQGSPLHF.

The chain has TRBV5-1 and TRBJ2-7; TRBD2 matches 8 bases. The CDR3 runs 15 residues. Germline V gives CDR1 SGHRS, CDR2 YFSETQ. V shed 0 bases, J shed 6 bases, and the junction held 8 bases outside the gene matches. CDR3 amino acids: CASSLGGRSQSEQYF. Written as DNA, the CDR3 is TGCGCCAGCAGCTTGGGCGGGAGGAGCCAGAGCGAGCAGTACTTC.

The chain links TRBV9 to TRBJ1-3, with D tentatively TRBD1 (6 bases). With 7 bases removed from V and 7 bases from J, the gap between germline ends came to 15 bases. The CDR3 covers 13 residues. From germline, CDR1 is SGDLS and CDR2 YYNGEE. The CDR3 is CASSQGRVNTIYF. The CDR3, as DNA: TGTGCCAGCTCCCAGGGGAGGGTGAACACCATATATTTT.

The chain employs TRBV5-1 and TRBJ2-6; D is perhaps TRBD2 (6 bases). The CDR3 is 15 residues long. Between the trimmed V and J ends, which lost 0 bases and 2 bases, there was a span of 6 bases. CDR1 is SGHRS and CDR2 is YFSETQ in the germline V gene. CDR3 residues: CASSLGRAGANVLTF. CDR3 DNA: TGCGCCAGCAGCTTGGGGAGGGCTGGGGCCAACGTCCTGACTTTC.

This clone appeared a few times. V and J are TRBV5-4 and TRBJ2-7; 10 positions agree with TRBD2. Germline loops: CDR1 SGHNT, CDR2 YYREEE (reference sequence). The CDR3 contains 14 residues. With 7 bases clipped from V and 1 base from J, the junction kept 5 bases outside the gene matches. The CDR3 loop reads CASQREGGSYEQYF. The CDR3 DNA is TGTGCCAGCCAGCGGGAGGGGGGGTCCTACGAGCAGTACTTC.